This is a list of T cell receptor beta chains from one sample in a study of T cell responses to AZD1222 COVID-19 vaccine. The data were produced by immunoSEQ multiplex PCR, yet TCRdb's version contains in-frame clones alone and is incomplete. The sample yields about 150,000 clones, roughly 90% seen once. Sequenced here: peripheral blood, sampled on day 0 of AZD1222 vaccination. The receptors originated from an adult in good health. Each CDR3 is given with its conserved first and last residue. A D gene is named only where the DNA matches it firmly. Some rows have no size entry. The others give once, few or many, or a class for an expanded clone.

size	D	V	J	CDR3	DNA
NA	NA	TRBV21-1	TRBJ1-2	CASSSGQGIANYGYTF	TGTGCCAGCAGCTCGGGACAGGGGATCGCTAACTATGGCTACACCTTC
NA	NA	TRBV7-2	TRBJ2-3	CASSSDRNTQYF	TGTGCCAGCAGCTCTGACAGAAATACGCAGTATTTT
NA	NA	TRBV7-9	TRBJ2-1	CASSVDRTEQFF	TGTGCCAGCAGCGTCGACAGGACTGAGCAGTTCTTC
NA	NA	TRBV7-2	TRBJ1-2	CASSLVRAGGLSGYTF	TGTGCCAGCAGCTTAGTAAGGGCAGGTGGTCTAAGTGGCTACACCTTC
NA	TRBD1	TRBV6-1	TRBJ1-2	CASSQGTGGDNYGYTF	TGTGCCAGCAGTCAAGGGACAGGGGGCGACAACTATGGCTACACCTTC
NA	TRBD1	TRBV6-6	TRBJ1-2	CASSLTGGTYGYTF	TGTGCCAGCAGTTTAACAGGGGGCACATATGGCTACACCTTC
NA	TRBD2	TRBV7-2	TRBJ2-5	CASSYSGGAETQYF	TGTGCCAGCAGCTATAGCGGGGGGGCAGAGACCCAGTACTTC
NA	NA	TRBV6-5	TRBJ1-5	CASSFTVGNQPQHF	TGTGCCAGCAGTTTCACAGTGGGCAATCAGCCCCAGCATTTT
NA	NA	TRBV2	TRBJ1-4	CAIRGEINEKLFF	TGTGCCATCCGGGGGGAGATTAATGAAAAACTGTTTTTT
NA	TRBD2	TRBV7-2	TRBJ2-3	CASSFVAGGPGDTQYF	TGTGCCAGCAGCTTTGTAGCGGGGGGGCCGGGGGATACGCAGTATTTT
NA	TRBD1	TRBV7-2	TRBJ2-7	CASSLDRGRYEQYF	TGTGCCAGCAGCTTAGACAGGGGGAGATACGAGCAGTACTTC
once	NA	TRBV3-1/TRBV3-2	TRBJ2-7	CASSQMPHTYEQYF	TGTGCCAGCAGCCAGATGCCGCATACCTACGAGCAGTACTTC
NA	NA	TRBV9	TRBJ1-4	CASSPGTEEKLFF	TGTGCCAGCAGCCCCGGGACGGAGGAAAAACTGTTTTTT
NA	NA	TRBV11-2	TRBJ2-7	CASSLSDPYEQYF	TGTGCCAGCAGCTTATCCGATCCCTACGAGCAGTACTTC
once	TRBD1	TRBV4-2	TRBJ1-4	CASSPDRGGEKLFF	TGTGCCAGCAGCCCGGACAGGGGGGGGGAAAAACTGTTTTTT
few	TRBD1	TRBV2	TRBJ1-5	CASMRGHNQPQHF	TGTGCCAGCATGAGGGGGCACAATCAGCCCCAGCATTTT
NA	NA	TRBV6-5	TRBJ1-5	CASRQGLRGKPQHF	TGTGCCAGCAGACAGGGTTTACGGGGTAAGCCCCAGCATTTT
NA	TRBD2	TRBV6-2/TRBV6-3	TRBJ2-7	CASSYTSGEQYF	TGTGCCAGCAGTTACACTAGCGGGGAGCAGTACTTC
few	TRBD1	TRBV6-1	TRBJ1-2	CASSEQGADGYTF	TGTGCCAGCAGTGAACAGGGGGCCGATGGCTACACCTTC
NA	NA	TRBV19	TRBJ2-5	CASSREGGPRETQYF	TGTGCCAGTAGTCGTGAGGGGGGGCCTCGGGAGACCCAGTACTTC
once	NA	TRBV19	TRBJ1-1	CASSMAGAMNTEAFF	TGTGCCAGTAGTATGGCAGGAGCTATGAACACTGAAGCTTTCTTT
NA	TRBD2	TRBV7-9	TRBJ2-3	CASSLGLAGGPPSTDTQYF	TGTGCCAGCAGCCTGGGACTAGCGGGGGGCCCGCCCTCGACAGATACGCAGTATTTT
NA	TRBD1	TRBV2	TRBJ2-7	CASSTGVSVKQYF	TGTGCCAGCAGCACAGGGGTTTCGGTTAAGCAGTACTTC
NA	NA	TRBV19	TRBJ1-1	CAINIGTEAFF	TGTGCCATCAACATTGGCACTGAAGCTTTCTTT
NA	NA	TRBV11-3	TRBJ2-1	CASSQTSSGEQFF	TGTGCCAGCAGCCAGACTAGTTCCGGTGAGCAGTTCTTC
NA	NA	TRBV12-5	TRBJ2-1	CASGLGLSYEQFF	TGTGCTAGTGGTTTGGGACTGTCGTATGAGCAGTTCTTC
NA	TRBD1	TRBV7-2	TRBJ2-1	CASSAAGTVYNEQFF	TGTGCCAGCAGCGCTGCCGGGACAGTCTACAATGAGCAGTTCTTC
NA	NA	TRBV19	TRBJ1-3	CASRNPGNTIYF	TGTGCCAGTAGAAACCCCGGAAACACCATATATTTT
NA	TRBD1	TRBV3-1/TRBV3-2	TRBJ1-4	CASRQTGVNEKLFF	TGTGCCAGCAGACAGACAGGGGTTAATGAAAAACTGTTTTTT
NA	TRBD2	TRBV5-4	TRBJ2-2	CASSRGPSGGNTGELFF	TGTGCCAGCAGTCGTGGCCCTAGCGGGGGCAACACCGGGGAGCTGTTTTTT
NA	TRBD1	TRBV6-6	TRBJ1-3	CASSTGQAGNTIYF	TGTGCCAGCAGCACCGGACAGGCTGGAAACACCATATATTTT
NA	TRBD1	TRBV6-6	TRBJ1-4	CASSPGQGNEKLFF	TGTGCCAGCAGTCCGGGACAGGGCAATGAAAAACTGTTTTTT
NA	TRBD2	TRBV7-3	TRBJ2-1	CASSPGRGTNNEQFF	TGTGCCAGCAGCCCGGGGCGGGGGACCAACAATGAGCAGTTCTTC
NA	TRBD1	TRBV2	TRBJ1-2	CASTSTTGDDYGYTF	TGTGCCAGCACCTCCACGACAGGGGATGACTATGGCTACACCTTC
NA	NA	TRBV11-2	TRBJ1-1	CASSLDPGTTEAFF	TGTGCCAGCAGCTTAGATCCGGGTACGACTGAAGCTTTCTTT
few	NA	TRBV7-9	TRBJ1-2	CASSPQTGYTF	TGTGCCAGCAGCCCCCAGACGGGCTACACCTTC
few	TRBD1	TRBV19	TRBJ1-5	CASSISGTVNQPQHF	TGTGCCAGTAGTATATCCGGGACAGTCAATCAGCCCCAGCATTTT
NA	NA	TRBV7-3	TRBJ2-1	CASSLTGQGRQFF	TGTGCCAGCAGCTTAACGGGGCAGGGTCGGCAGTTCTTC
NA	TRBD2	TRBV27	TRBJ2-5	CASSFGGGEETQYF	TGTGCCAGCAGTTTTGGCGGGGGGGAAGAGACCCAGTACTTC
NA	NA	TRBV5-1	TRBJ2-4	CASSLGRRGDIQYF	TGCGCCAGCAGCTTGGGTCGCAGGGGGGACATTCAGTACTTC
NA	TRBD1	TRBV7-6	TRBJ2-7	CASSDGTGPSYEQYF	TGTGCCAGCAGCGATGGGACAGGGCCCTCCTACGAGCAGTACTTC
NA	NA	TRBV28	TRBJ2-5	CASSPQGGEETQYF	TGTGCCAGCAGCCCTCAGGGGGGCGAAGAGACCCAGTACTTC
NA	NA	TRBV19	TRBJ1-5	CASSIGLSGNQPQHF	TGTGCCAGTAGTATAGGGCTCTCAGGGAATCAGCCCCAGCATTTT
once	NA	TRBV20-1	TRBJ1-2	CSASGRDYGYTF	TGCAGTGCTAGTGGCAGGGACTATGGCTACACCTTC
NA	NA	TRBV3-1/TRBV3-2	TRBJ2-3	CASSLLGRYTDTQYF	TGTGCCAGCAGCCTGCTCGGGCGATACACAGATACGCAGTATTTT
NA	NA	TRBV19	TRBJ1-5	CASNPRDGGNQPQHF	TGTGCCAGTAACCCACGGGACGGAGGCAATCAGCCCCAGCATTTT
NA	TRBD2	TRBV5-1	TRBJ2-3	CASSSGLATAITDTQYF	TGCGCCAGCAGCTCTGGACTAGCGACCGCTATCACAGATACGCAGTATTTT